The 32 T cell receptor beta chains in this list originate from one sample, sequenced in a study of post-analysis software for immune sequencing data. Study outcomes and limitations: Patients showed TRBV5-6, TRBV5-1 and TRBV20-1 among roughly 5 TRBV segments more frequent than in controls.

The antigens for these receptors are not known. Tagging with unique molecular identifiers was a feature of the TCR beta cDNA libraries. A single record per CDR3 protein comes from TCRdb applying MiXCR to the PCR reads. Of a few hundred thousand distinct CDR3 sequences listed, around 40% are singletons. Sequenced sample: blood. These receptors all stem from a girl aged 10 to 17 with multiple sclerosis.

The chain uses TRBV3-1 and TRBJ2-3; D possibly uses TRBD1 or TRBD2 (5 bases each). V lost 6 bases and J 5 bases, leaving 12 bases between the germline ends. Germline lookup yields CDR1 LGHDT and CDR2 YNNKEL (reference sequence). This CDR3 is 13 amino acids long. The CDR3 loop reads CASSNLGEDTQYF. CDR3 in DNA: TGTGCCAGCAGTAACCTGGGGGAAGATACGCAGTATTTT.

This chain joins TRBV10-3 and TRBJ2-3, with D perhaps TRBD2 (7 bases). Trimming took off 4 bases at V and 2 bases at J, with 13 bases between the two ends. Germline lookup yields CDR1 ENHRY and CDR2 SYGVKD. The CDR3 contains 15 residues. CDR3 residues: CAISANRGATDTQYF. DNA for the CDR3: TGTGCCATCAGTGCCAACCGGGGGGCCACAGATACGCAGTATTTT.

The J gene is TRBJ2-7, the V gene TRBV20-1, with D possibly matching TRBD1 (6 bases). The CDR3 loop spans 15 amino acids. Germline V gene lookup returns CDR1 DFQATT and CDR2 SNEGSKA (reference sequence). V lost 0 bases to trimming and J lost 4 bases, with 16 bases between them. The CDR3 DNA is TGCAGTGCTAGAGACTTACAGGGAAGAAGTTACGAGCAGTACTTC. It is translated as CSARDLQGRSYEQYF.

V gene TRBV28 combines with J gene TRBJ2-7; D may be TRBD1 (5 bases). The germline CDR1 and CDR2 sequences are MDHEN and SYDVKM. The CDR3 runs to 12 residues. Trimming took off 8 bases at V and 6 bases at J, with 14 bases between the two ends. CDR3 nucleotide sequence: TGTGCCAGCCTTACAGGAAGGGGCGAGCAGTACTTC. This codes for CASLTGRGEQYF.

V usage is TRBV12-3 or TRBV12-4 and J usage is TRBJ2-1; 12 bases fit TRBD2. V shed 3 bases, J shed 8 bases, and the junction held 2 bases outside the gene matches. The CDR3 is 14 residues long. Written as DNA, the CDR3 is TGTGCCAGCAGTTTGACTAGCGGGAGCGATGAGCAGTTCTTC. This sequence encodes CASSLTSGSDEQFF.

V gene TRBV3-1 combines with J gene TRBJ2-6, with D unclear. This CDR3 contains 15 residues. The germline V and J ends were trimmed by 4 bases and 0 bases, with 7 bases remaining between them. Per the germline V gene, CDR1 is LGHDT and CDR2 is YNNKEL (reference sequence). The CDR3 is CASSRAVSGANVLTF. The CDR3 DNA follows: TGTGCCAGCAGCCGGGCCGTCTCTGGGGCCAACGTCCTGACTTTC.

The gene calls are TRBV20-1 and TRBJ2-3; 12 positions match TRBD2. Germline V lookup: CDR1 DFQATT, CDR2 SNEGSKA (reference sequence). V dropped 5 bases and J dropped 1; count of bases not matched to a gene: 13. CDR3 length equals 18 residues. CDR3 in amino acids: CSAPLTSGRLVGTDTQYF. The CDR3 region has the DNA TGCAGTGCTCCACTCACTAGCGGGAGGCTAGTGGGCACAGATACGCAGTATTTT.

This clonotype turned up a few times. The rearrangement uses TRBV18 and TRBJ2-7; D may be TRBD2 (6 bases). CDR1 KGHSH and CDR2 LQKENI come from the germline V gene. CDR3 length equals 16 residues. V gave up 0 bases and J gave up 0 bases, with 12 bases separating them. The CDR3 DNA follows: TGTGCCAGCTCACCACCGATGGGACTGTACTCCTACGAGCAGTACTTC. It yields the protein CASSPPMGLYSYEQYF.

This clonotype has a handful of counts. V and J are TRBV29-1 and TRBJ2-1; 12 bases line up with TRBD2. Trimming removed 0 bases from V and 0 bases from J; junction bases left unmatched: 6. Per the germline V gene, CDR1 is SQVTM and CDR2 is ANQGSEA. CDR3 length: 18 residues. Written as DNA, the CDR3 is TGCAGCGTTGAAGATCCGGGACTAGCGGGTCTCTCCTACAATGAGCAGTTCTTC. As protein: CSVEDPGLAGLSYNEQFF.

The genes are TRBV3-1 and TRBJ2-1; TRBD2 agrees at 8 bases. This CDR3 is built from 13 residues. From germline, CDR1 is LGHDT and CDR2 YNNKEL (reference sequence). The ends lost 3 bases at V and 7 bases at J; junction bases unmatched: 2. The CDR3 region is CASSQASGNEQFF. CDR3 DNA sequence: TGTGCCAGCAGCCAGGCTAGCGGGAATGAGCAGTTCTTC.

This chain links TRBV5-1 with TRBJ2-1; 8 bases map to TRBD1. The CDR3 has 13 residues. Germline V gene lookup returns CDR1 SGHRS and CDR2 YFSETQ. J gave up 4 bases and V 3 bases, and 0 bases lay outside the gene matches. DNA of the CDR3: TGCGCCAGCAGCTGGACAGGGTACAATGAGCAGTTCTTC. The encoded protein is CASSWTGYNEQFF.

This rearrangement joins TRBV20-1 to TRBJ2-5, with 8 bases fitting TRBD1. Germline loops: CDR1 DFQATT, CDR2 SNEGSKA (reference sequence). This CDR3 comprises 15 residues. V lost 8 bases and J lost 2; bases outside the gene matches: 13. The CDR3 DNA reads TGCAGTACCGGGACAGGTTATCTAGGGCAAGAGACCCAGTACTTC. This encodes CSTGTGYLGQETQYF.

This chain uses TRBV6-6 with TRBJ2-2; no firm D call. With 2 bases removed from V and 1 base from J, the gap between germline ends came to 5 bases. The CDR3 length is 14 residues. The V gene's germline CDR1 is MNHNY and CDR2 SVGAGI (reference sequence). CDR3 DNA: TGTGCCAGCAGTTACGACGGGAACACCGGGGAGCTGTTTTTT. Translating it yields CASSYDGNTGELFF.

The chain recombines TRBV28 with TRBJ1-2, with TRBD1 identical over 7 bases. CDR1 is MDHEN, CDR2 SYDVKM, per germline. The V and J ends lost 6 bases and 4 bases, in that order; junction bases with no gene match: 17. The CDR3 runs 17 residues. The CDR3 region is CASSPGDVTGSLYGYTF. In DNA, the CDR3 is TGTGCCAGCAGCCCAGGGGATGTGACAGGGAGCCTCTATGGCTACACCTTC.

The chain carries TRBV20-1 and TRBJ2-1; D might be TRBD1 (5 bases). Between the trimmed V and J ends, which lost 0 bases and 6 bases, there was a span of 18 bases. The germline V gene has CDR1 DFQATT and CDR2 SNEGSKA (reference sequence). This CDR3 contains 16 residues. The CDR3 loop is CSARDLRQGDPNEQFF. DNA for the CDR3: TGCAGTGCTAGAGATCTGCGACAAGGGGATCCCAATGAGCAGTTCTTC.

The chain recombines TRBV6-2 or TRBV6-3 with TRBJ1-1; D is ambiguous. The CDR3 contains 13 residues. The germline V gene encodes CDR1 MNHEY and CDR2 SVGEGT. The V gene lost 6 bases and the J gene lost 1 base, with 9 bases spanning the gap. The CDR3 reads CASSPTENTEAFF. Here the CDR3 DNA reads TGTGCCAGCAGCCCGACGGAGAACACTGAAGCTTTCTTT.

This clonotype was counted between two and nine times. V is TRBV10-3 and J is TRBJ1-4; D gene uncertain. Germline V gene lookup returns CDR1 ENHRY and CDR2 SYGVKD. The CDR3 sequence is 13 residues long. With 8 bases removed from V and 7 bases from J, the gap between germline ends came to 14 bases. CDR3 in amino acids: CAISGRYGEKLFF. DNA of the CDR3: TGTGCCATCTCCGGCCGGTACGGTGAAAAACTGTTTTTT.

The chain couples TRBV20-1 to TRBJ2-1; 9 bases agree with TRBD2. With 6 bases clipped from V and 7 bases from J, the junction kept 19 bases outside the gene matches. CDR3 length equals 17 residues. Germline CDR1 DFQATT, CDR2 SNEGSKA (reference sequence). CDR3 DNA sequence: TGCAGTGCCCCGGAGGGCGGACTAGCGTATGAAATTAATGAGCAGTTCTTC. Protein: CSAPEGGLAYEINEQFF.

This clonotype was counted a few times. The CDR3 DNA reads TGTGCCACCAGTGCTCGGAGACAGGGGTTTCAGCCCCAGCATTTT. Translation gives CATSARRQGFQPQHF. V and J are TRBV24-1 and TRBJ1-5; 8 nucleotides line up with TRBD1. The CDR3 consists of 15 residues. Germline V gives CDR1 KGHDR, CDR2 SFDVKD. V gave up 5 bases and J gave up 6 bases; unmatched junction bases: 8.

This chain uses TRBV9 with TRBJ1-2; D remains ambiguous. V lost 2 bases, J lost 4 bases, and 9 bases lay in between. Germline lookup yields CDR1 SGDLS and CDR2 YYNGEE. The CDR3 contains 13 residues. The CDR3, as DNA: TGTGCCAGCAGCGTTTCAGAGAGCTATGGCTACACCTTC. Amino acids: CASSVSESYGYTF.

This clonotype was observed a handful of times. The chain carries TRBV20-1 and TRBJ2-1; 7 bases match TRBD2. V lost 5 bases and J lost 3; bases outside the gene matches: 10. This CDR3 has 15 amino acids. Germline CDR1 reads DFQATT; CDR2 reads SNEGSKA (reference sequence). Here the CDR3 DNA reads TGCAGTGCTCCCAAAGACGGGAGGAACTACAATGAGCAGTTCTTC. This codes for CSAPKDGRNYNEQFF.

The genes are TRBV6-2 or TRBV6-3 and TRBJ2-7, with TRBD1 identical over 9 bases. The germline V gene has CDR1 MNHEY and CDR2 SVGEGT. V trimming: 5 bases; J trimming: 5 bases; junction bases outside the gene matches: 10. This CDR3 is 15 amino acids long. CDR3 sequence reads: CASSAKGTGRHEQYF. In nucleotides, the CDR3 is TGTGCCAGCAGTGCTAAGGGGACAGGGAGACACGAGCAGTACTTC.

This clonotype was observed a few times. One junction end does not reproduce the germline sequence, and a read error may be involved. The genes are TRBV28 and TRBJ2-7; D gene ambiguous. CDR1 MDHEN and CDR2 SYDVKM come from the germline V gene. CDR3 size: 14 residues. The CDR3: CASSSAGSLYEQYF. CDR3 sequence (DNA): TGTGCAAGCAGTTCCGCAGGTTCCTTATACGAGCAGTACTTC.

CDR3 amino acids: CASSTLAGTPTDTQYF. CDR3 nucleotides: TGTGCCAGCAGTACACTAGCCGGGACGCCCACAGATACGCAGTATTTT. The chain is built from TRBV6-6 and TRBJ2-3, with a weak D call TRBD2 (6 bases). The CDR3 covers 16 residues. CDR1 is MNHNY and CDR2 is SVGAGI in the germline V gene (reference sequence). V was shortened by 5 bases and J by 2 bases, with 17 bases between the two germline ends.

J is TRBJ2-2 and V is TRBV7-3; D ambiguous. This CDR3 has 14 residues. The V gene's germline CDR1 is SGHTA and CDR2 FQGTGA. With 1 base removed from V and 5 bases from J, the gap between germline ends came to 8 bases. CDR3 in amino acids: CASSLRPYTGELFF. CDR3 DNA sequence: TGTGCCAGCAGCTTAAGGCCCTATACCGGGGAGCTGTTTTTT.

The chain couples TRBV25-1 to TRBJ2-6; D may correspond to TRBD1 or TRBD2 (7 bases each). The CDR3 is made up of 18 amino acids. Trimming stripped 1 base from V and 0 bases from J, with 13 bases between. Germline assignment: CDR1 MGHDK and CDR2 SYGVNS. CDR3 nucleotide sequence: TGTGCCAGCAGTGAATGGGGGGGACAGCTCTCTGGGGCCAACGTCCTGACTTTC. Protein product: CASSEWGGQLSGANVLTF. Full variable domain (missing parts from reference TRBV25-1 and TRBJ2-6): EADIYQTPRYLVIGTGKKITLECSQTMGHDKMYWYQQDPGMELHLIHYSYGVNSTEKGDLSSESTVSRIRTEHFPLTLESARPSHTSQYLCASSEWGGQLSGANVLTFGAGSRLTVL.

V and J are TRBV20-1 and TRBJ1-1; TRBD1 matches 8 bases. The length of the CDR3 is 14 residues. V was clipped by 3 bases and J by 0 bases; unmatched bases: 3. Germline V lookup: CDR1 DFQATT, CDR2 SNEGSKA (reference sequence). The CDR3: CSASRGPMNTEAFF. CDR3 sequence (DNA): TGCAGTGCTAGCAGGGGGCCGATGAACACTGAAGCTTTCTTT.

This rearrangement joins TRBV20-1 to TRBJ1-4; 7 positions agree with TRBD1. The CDR3 contains 15 residues. Germline values: CDR1 DFQATT, CDR2 SNEGSKA (reference sequence). Trimming cost V 0 bases and J 8 bases; bases outside gene matches: 9. The CDR3 sequence is CSARDSWQGEEKLFF. Here the CDR3 DNA reads TGCAGTGCTAGAGACTCGTGGCAGGGGGAAGAAAAACTGTTTTTT.

There are a few counts of this clonotype. This chain links TRBV20-1 with TRBJ2-3; D not certain. The CDR3 sequence is 11 residues long. The germline V gene has CDR1 DFQATT and CDR2 SNEGSKA (reference sequence). V lost 5 bases to trimming and J lost 4 bases, with 7 bases between them. CDR3 loop: CSAPKPDTQYF. In nucleotides, the CDR3 is TGCAGTGCTCCTAAGCCAGATACGCAGTATTTT.

The rearrangement uses TRBV30 and TRBJ2-3; 10 bases agree with TRBD2. V gave up 6 bases and J gave up 5 bases; unmatched junction bases: 8. CDR1 is GTSNPN, CDR2 SVGIG, per germline (reference sequence). This CDR3 comprises 14 residues. The CDR3 bases are TGTGCCTGTAAACTAGCGGGACGGTTAGATACGCAGTATTTT. Protein sequence: CACKLAGRLDTQYF.

There are a few counts of this clonotype. The V call is TRBV7-9, the J call TRBJ2-6; no definite D call. The CDR3 length is 16 residues. With 1 base removed from V and 0 bases from J, the gap between germline ends came to 7 bases. CDR1 is SEHNR and CDR2 is FQNEAQ in the germline V gene (reference sequence). CDR3 protein: CASSLDGVSGANVLTF. The CDR3 region has the DNA TGTGCCAGCAGCTTAGACGGCGTCTCTGGGGCCAACGTCCTGACTTTC.

This clonotype was counted a single time. V gene TRBV28 combines with J gene TRBJ2-7; D tentatively reads TRBD1 or TRBD2 (6 bases each). V dropped 8 bases and J dropped 4 bases, with 24 bases sitting between them. Germline V gives CDR1 MDHEN, CDR2 SYDVKM. This CDR3 has 16 residues. The CDR3 is CASSTSRGDRYYEQYF. The CDR3 DNA is TGTGCCAGCTCTACGTCGCGGGGAGACAGGTATTACGAGCAGTACTTC.